Shown below are 22 T cell receptor beta chains from a single sample sequenced in a study of blood T cell repertoires in COVID-19. Generated by immunoSEQ multiplex PCR, the TCRdb table keeps only in-frame clones and is missing some. The sample yields around 160,000 clones, approximately 80% seen once. Sequences were obtained from peripheral blood. These receptors were obtained from a woman aged 40 to 50 with active or convalescent COVID-19.

The chain carries TRBV25-1 and TRBJ2-1; D uncertain. Germline assignment: CDR1 MGHDK and CDR2 SYGVNS. The CDR3 is 10 residues long. V lost 2 bases, J lost 12 bases, and 5 bases lay in between. CDR3 protein: CASSERGQFF. Written as DNA, the CDR3 is TGTGCCAGCAGTGAACGAGGGCAGTTCTTC.

The genes are TRBV30 and TRBJ2-3; D is unresolved. The CDR3 runs to 14 residues. V was clipped by 3 bases and J by 0 bases, with 10 bases between them. In germline, CDR1 is GTSNPN, CDR2 SVGIG (reference sequence). The CDR3 region is CAWRGLASTDTQYF. The CDR3 DNA reads as TGTGCCTGGAGAGGATTAGCTAGCACAGATACGCAGTATTTT.

This clone showed up just once. The rearrangement links TRBV5-1 to TRBJ1-3, with 7 bases fitting TRBD1. Trimming removed 6 bases from V and 1 base from J; junction bases left unmatched: 7. The CDR3 has 15 residues. Germline V gene data show CDR1 as SGHRS and CDR2 as YFSETQ. The DNA of the CDR3 is TGCGCCAGCACGATAGACAGGGTATCTGGAAACACCATATATTTT. Protein product: CASTIDRVSGNTIYF.

The chain carries TRBV4-3 and TRBJ1-2, with a tentative D call TRBD1 (6 bases). This CDR3 contains 15 residues. Germline V gives CDR1 LGHNA, CDR2 YSLEER. V gave up 1 base and J gave up 8 bases, with 17 bases separating them. CDR3 region: CASSQAGRGADGYTF. The CDR3 coding sequence is TGCGCCAGCAGCCAAGCCGGCCGGGGGGCAGACGGCTACACCTTC.

V is TRBV19 and J is TRBJ1-4; 11 bases align to TRBD1. Germline assignment: CDR1 LNHDA and CDR2 SQIVND (reference sequence). V shed 6 bases and J 4 bases; nucleotides not matched to a gene: 10. The CDR3 extends over 17 amino acids. The CDR3 reads CASRFGPGQGDNEKLFF. CDR3 DNA: TGTGCCAGTAGGTTCGGACCGGGACAGGGGGATAATGAAAAACTGTTTTTT.

This clone was observed a handful of times. J is TRBJ2-2 and V is TRBV4-3, with 8 nucleotides matching TRBD2. Germline V gene lookup returns CDR1 LGHNA and CDR2 YSLEER. J lost 8 bases, V lost 7 bases, and 15 bases had no gene match. This CDR3 contains 16 residues. CDR3 sequence: CASTVITSGLTGELFF. Here the CDR3 DNA reads TGCGCCAGCACCGTAATAACTAGCGGATTAACGGGGGAGCTGTTTTTT.

The chain couples TRBV25-1 to TRBJ1-2; 9 bases map to TRBD1. This CDR3 spans 16 amino acids. Germline loops: CDR1 MGHDK, CDR2 SYGVNS. The junction had 9 bases not matched to a gene; V was cut back by 1 base and J by 6 bases. The CDR3 is CASSESVERTGDGYTF. CDR3 in DNA: TGTGCCAGCAGTGAATCCGTGGAGAGGACAGGGGATGGCTACACCTTC.

The chain joins TRBV6-6 to TRBJ2-3; 9 bases match TRBD2. The germline V gene encodes CDR1 MNHNY and CDR2 SVGAGI (reference sequence). V lost 1 base, J lost 2 bases, and 4 bases stayed unmatched. The CDR3 is 16 amino acids. The CDR3 DNA is TGTGCCAGCAGTTACTGGCTAGCGGGGACCACAGATACGCAGTATTTT. It codes for CASSYWLAGTTDTQYF.

V and J are TRBV2 and TRBJ1-5; D is ambiguous. Per germline, CDR1 SNHLY and CDR2 FYNNEI. The ends were cut back, 6 bases at V and 7 bases at J, with 16 bases in the middle. This CDR3 has 14 amino acids. The CDR3 spells CASSNPRLGQPQHF. Written as DNA, the CDR3 is TGTGCCAGCAGCAACCCCAGGTTGGGCCAGCCCCAGCATTTT.

This chain connects TRBV7-2 to TRBJ1-2; D uncertain. Trimming removed 5 bases at V and 5 bases at J, with 15 bases between. Germline V gene sequence: CDR1 SGHTA, CDR2 FQGNSA. The CDR3 contains 14 residues. The CDR3 spells CASSPRHVGYGYTF. CDR3 in DNA: TGTGCCAGCAGCCCGAGACATGTTGGGTATGGCTACACCTTC. Complete variable domain (other parts from reference TRBV7-2 and TRBJ1-2): GAGVSQSPSNKVTEKGKDVELRCDPISGHTALYWYRQSLGQGLEFLIYFQGNSAPDKSGLPSDRFSAERTGGSVSTLTIQRTQQEDSAVYLCASSPRHVGYGYTFGSGTRLTVV.

The genes are TRBV6-1 and TRBJ2-1, with TRBD2 matching over 7 bases. Trimming took 0 bases from V and 13 from J; bases not matched to a gene: 6. CDR1 and CDR2 from the germline V gene are MNHNS and SASEGT. The CDR3 is made up of 13 amino acids. CDR3 protein: CASSEAGETSQFF. The CDR3 coding sequence is TGTGCCAGCAGTGAAGCGGGGGAGACTAGCCAGTTCTTC.

The chain couples TRBV27 to TRBJ1-3; possible D gene TRBD1, 5 bases. Deletions cut 6 bases from V and 4 bases from J, with 16 bases between. This CDR3 is built from 15 residues. Per germline, CDR1 MNHEY and CDR2 SMNVEV (reference sequence). CDR3 protein: CASSVVMGQGNTIYF. CDR3 DNA sequence: TGTGCCAGCAGCGTGGTCATGGGGCAAGGAAACACCATATATTTT.

The chain combines TRBV21-1 with TRBJ1-5. TRBV21-1 corresponds to a pseudogene. CDR3 size: 16 residues. The DNA for the CDR3 is TGTGCCAGCAGCAAGCCCGAGCGTCTCCCGTTGCAGCCCCAGCATTTT. It is translated as CASSKPERLPLQPQHF.

With regard to this clone: This same CDR3 is encoded by further DNA sequences in the sample. V gene TRBV27 combines with J gene TRBJ1-2; possible D gene TRBD1, 5 bases. The CDR3 runs 14 residues. V shed 2 bases and J shed 3 bases, with 10 bases lying between them. The germline V gene has CDR1 MNHEY and CDR2 SMNVEV (reference sequence). CDR3 in DNA: TGTGCCAGCAGTTTAGGAGGGGTGGACTATGGCTACACCTTC. Translated: CASSLGGVDYGYTF.

The chain carries TRBV5-5 and TRBJ1-1; 7 bases agree with TRBD1. Germline CDR1 and CDR2: SGHKS and YYEKEE (reference sequence). The CDR3 is 14 residues long. V shed 2 bases, J shed 4 bases, and the junction held 5 bases outside the gene matches. DNA for the CDR3: TGTGCCAGCAGCTTTGCAGCAGGGGGCACTGAAGCTTTCTTT. This sequence encodes CASSFAAGGTEAFF. Full variable domain (remainder filled in from reference TRBV5-5 and TRBJ1-1): DAGVTQSPTHLIKTRGQQVTLRCSPISGHKSVSWYQQVLGQGPQFIFQYYEKEERGRGNFPDRFSARQFPNYSSELNVNALLLGDSALYLCASSFAAGGTEAFFGQGTRLTVV.

This clone was picked up one time. The chain carries TRBV30 and TRBJ2-7; 10 bases are shared with TRBD1. The length of the CDR3 is 14 residues. Germline CDR1 reads GTSNPN; CDR2 reads SVGIG (reference sequence). V trimming: 5 bases; J trimming: 1 base; junction bases outside the gene matches: 5. In DNA, the CDR3 is TGTGCCTGGGACAGGGGGCCCCCGTCCTACGAGCAGTACTTC. It is translated as CAWDRGPPSYEQYF.

CDR3 coding DNA: TGTGCCAGCAGCTTGCTGACAGCGAACACTGAAGCTTTCTTT. Its protein product is CASSLLTANTEAFF. J is TRBJ1-1 and V is TRBV5-5; maybe TRBD1 (5 bases). Looked up from germline, CDR1 is SGHKS and CDR2 is YYEKEE (reference sequence). V was shortened by 1 base and J by 1 base, with 8 bases between the two germline ends. The CDR3 length is 14 residues. The full variable domain, its missing parts supplied by reference TRBV5-5 and TRBJ1-1, is DAGVTQSPTHLIKTRGQQVTLRCSPISGHKSVSWYQQVLGQGPQFIFQYYEKEERGRGNFPDRFSARQFPNYSSELNVNALLLGDSALYLCASSLLTANTEAFFGQGTRLTVV.

The chain joins TRBV5-5 to TRBJ1-2; D is unclear. V was shortened by 0 bases and J by 2 bases, with 11 bases between the two germline ends. CDR3 length: 15 residues. Germline assignment: CDR1 SGHKS and CDR2 YYEKEE (reference sequence). The CDR3 here is CASSLAVKKNYGYTF. CDR3 DNA: TGTGCCAGCAGCTTGGCGGTCAAGAAGAACTATGGCTACACCTTC.

This chain connects TRBV11-2 to TRBJ2-3; maybe TRBD1 (6 bases). The CDR3 length is 16 residues. CDR1 and CDR2 from the germline V gene are SGHAT and FQNNGV. Deletions cut 6 bases from V and 2 bases from J, with 18 bases between. Here the CDR3 DNA reads TGTGCCAGCAGAACCCAACGGGGACACACCACAGATACGCAGTATTTT. Residues: CASRTQRGHTTDTQYF.

The V call is TRBV28, the J call TRBJ1-1; 7 bases are shared with TRBD1. The trim removed 4 bases at V and 7 bases at J, leaving 6 bases unmatched. The CDR3 consists of 13 residues. Germline CDR1 MDHEN, CDR2 SYDVKM. The CDR3: CASSSTGVGEAFF. The CDR3 DNA sequence: TGTGCCAGCAGTTCCACAGGGGTGGGTGAAGCTTTCTTT.

The V gene is TRBV7-2, the J gene TRBJ2-5; TRBD2 is a possible D gene (5 bases). Germline loops: CDR1 SGHTA, CDR2 FQGNSA. The CDR3 runs 15 residues. V lost 5 bases, J lost 2 bases, and 15 bases lay in between. This CDR3 is CASSKGGLPQETQYF. The CDR3 DNA sequence: TGTGCCAGCAGCAAAGGAGGACTGCCACAAGAGACCCAGTACTTC.

J is TRBJ2-4 and V is TRBV28; TRBD2 agrees at 13 bases. Germline CDR1 and CDR2: MDHEN and SYDVKM. The CDR3 extends over 17 amino acids. J lost 7 bases, V lost 0 bases, and 6 bases had no gene match. CDR3 in DNA: TGTGCCAGCAGTTTATGGACTAGCGGGAGGAAGGGTAACATTCAGTACTTC. Amino acids: CASSLWTSGRKGNIQYF. The entire variable domain, with the rest obtained from reference TRBV28 and TRBJ2-4, is as follows: DVKVTQSSRYLVKRTGEKVFLECVQDMDHENMFWYRQDPGLGLRLIYFSYDVKMKEKGDIPEGYSVSREKKERFSLILESASTNQTSMYLCASSLWTSGRKGNIQYFGAGTRLSVL.